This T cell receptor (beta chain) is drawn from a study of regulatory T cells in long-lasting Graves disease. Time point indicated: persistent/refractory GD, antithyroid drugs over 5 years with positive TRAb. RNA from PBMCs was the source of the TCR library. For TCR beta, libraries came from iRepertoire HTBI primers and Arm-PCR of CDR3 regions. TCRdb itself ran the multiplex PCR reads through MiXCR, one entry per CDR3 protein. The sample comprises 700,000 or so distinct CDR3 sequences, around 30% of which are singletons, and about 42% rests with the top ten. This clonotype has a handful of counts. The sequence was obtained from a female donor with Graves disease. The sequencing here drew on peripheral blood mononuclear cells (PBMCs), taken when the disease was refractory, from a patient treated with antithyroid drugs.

CDR3 region: CASSDGQGAREKLFF. CDR3 in DNA: TGTGCCAGCAGTGACGGACAGGGGGCTAGGGAAAAACTGTTTTTT. The chain combines TRBV6-1 with TRBJ1-4; 11 bases line up with TRBD1. The CDR3 contains 15 residues. The trim removed 3 bases at V and 8 bases at J, leaving 5 bases unmatched. Germline V gene sequence: CDR1 MNHNS, CDR2 SASEGT.